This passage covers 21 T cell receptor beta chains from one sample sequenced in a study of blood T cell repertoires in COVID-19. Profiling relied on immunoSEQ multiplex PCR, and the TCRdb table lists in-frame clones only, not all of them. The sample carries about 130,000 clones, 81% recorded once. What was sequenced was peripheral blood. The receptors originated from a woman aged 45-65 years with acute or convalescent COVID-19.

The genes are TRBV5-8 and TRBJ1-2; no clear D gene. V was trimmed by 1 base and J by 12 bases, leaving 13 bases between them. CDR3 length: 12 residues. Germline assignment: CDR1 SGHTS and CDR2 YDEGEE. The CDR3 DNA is TGTGCCAGCAGCTTGAAAGGGAGACTGCACACCTTC. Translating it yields CASSLKGRLHTF.

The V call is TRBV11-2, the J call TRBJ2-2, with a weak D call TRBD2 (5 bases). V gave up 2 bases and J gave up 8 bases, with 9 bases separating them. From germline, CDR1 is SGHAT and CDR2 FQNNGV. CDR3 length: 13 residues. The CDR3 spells CASSLTGIGELFF. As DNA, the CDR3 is TGTGCCAGCAGCTTAACGGGGATAGGGGAGCTGTTTTTT.

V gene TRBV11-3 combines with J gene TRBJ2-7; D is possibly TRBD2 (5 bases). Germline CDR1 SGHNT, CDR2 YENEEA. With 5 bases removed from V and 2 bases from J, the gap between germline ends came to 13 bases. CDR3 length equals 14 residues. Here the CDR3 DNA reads TGTGCCAGCAGCCCCCGAGAGGGTCCCTACGAGCAGTACTTC. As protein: CASSPREGPYEQYF. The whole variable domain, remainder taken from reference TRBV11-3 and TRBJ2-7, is EAGVVQSPRYKIIEKKQPVAFWCNPISGHNTLYWYLQNLGQGPELLIRYENEEAVDDSQLPKDRFSAERLKGVDSTLKIQPAELGDSAVYLCASSPREGPYEQYFGPGTRLTVT.

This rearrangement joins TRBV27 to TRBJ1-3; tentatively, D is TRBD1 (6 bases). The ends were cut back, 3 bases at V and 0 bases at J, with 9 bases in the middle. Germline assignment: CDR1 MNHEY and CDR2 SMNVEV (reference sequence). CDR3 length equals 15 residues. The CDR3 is CASSFRGGSGNTIYF. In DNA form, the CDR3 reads TGTGCCAGCAGTTTCAGGGGTGGCTCTGGAAACACCATATATTTT.

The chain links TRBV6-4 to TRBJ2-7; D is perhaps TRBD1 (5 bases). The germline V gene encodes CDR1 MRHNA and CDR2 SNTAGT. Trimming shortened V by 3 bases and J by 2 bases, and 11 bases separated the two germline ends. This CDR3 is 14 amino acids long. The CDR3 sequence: CASSENTGAYEQYF. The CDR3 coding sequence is TGTGCCAGCAGTGAAAATACAGGAGCCTACGAGCAGTACTTC.

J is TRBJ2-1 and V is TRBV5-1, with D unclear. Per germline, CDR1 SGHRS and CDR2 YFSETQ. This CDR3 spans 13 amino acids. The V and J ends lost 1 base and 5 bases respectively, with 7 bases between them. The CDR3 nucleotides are TGCGCCAGCAGCTTGAGCTCTCACAATGAGCAGTTCTTC. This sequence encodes CASSLSSHNEQFF. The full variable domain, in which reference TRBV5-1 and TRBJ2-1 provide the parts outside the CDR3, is KAGVTQTPRYLIKTRGQQVTLSCSPISGHRSVSWYQQTPGQGLQFLFEYFSETQRNKGNFPGRFSGRQFSNSRSEMNVSTLELGDSALYLCASSLSSHNEQFFGPGTRLTVL.

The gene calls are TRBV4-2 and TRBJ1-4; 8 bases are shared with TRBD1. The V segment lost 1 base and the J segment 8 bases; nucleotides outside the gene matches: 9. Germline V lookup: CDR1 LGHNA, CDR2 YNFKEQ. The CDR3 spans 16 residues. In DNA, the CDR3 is TGTGCCAGCAGCCAAGGTGGACAGGGTCTGAGGGAAAAACTGTTTTTT. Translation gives CASSQGGQGLREKLFF.

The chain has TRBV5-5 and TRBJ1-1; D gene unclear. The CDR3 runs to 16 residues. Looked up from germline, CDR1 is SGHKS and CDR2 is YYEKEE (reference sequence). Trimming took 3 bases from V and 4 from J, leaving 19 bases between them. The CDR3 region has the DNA TGTGCCAGCAGCTCCCGATGGAGAGTGGGTAGCACTGAAGCTTTCTTT. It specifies CASSSRWRVGSTEAFF.

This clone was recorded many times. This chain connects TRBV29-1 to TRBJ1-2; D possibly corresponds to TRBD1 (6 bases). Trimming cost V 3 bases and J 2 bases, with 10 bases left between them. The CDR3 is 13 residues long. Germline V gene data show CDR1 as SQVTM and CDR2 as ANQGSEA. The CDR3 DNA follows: TGCAGCGTTGACCAGGGGAACAACTATGGCTACACCTTC. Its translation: CSVDQGNNYGYTF.

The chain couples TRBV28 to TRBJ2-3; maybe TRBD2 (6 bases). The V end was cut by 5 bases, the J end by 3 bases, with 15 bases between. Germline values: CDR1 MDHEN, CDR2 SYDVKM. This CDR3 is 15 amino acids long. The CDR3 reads CASSLMGGETDTQYF. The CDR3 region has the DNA TGTGCCAGCAGTCTGATGGGAGGAGAGACAGATACGCAGTATTTT.

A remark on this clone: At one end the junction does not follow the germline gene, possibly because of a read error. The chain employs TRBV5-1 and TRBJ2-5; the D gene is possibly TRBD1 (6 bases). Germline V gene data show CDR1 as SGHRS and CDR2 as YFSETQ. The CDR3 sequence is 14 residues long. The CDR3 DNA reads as TGCGCCAGCTCCCACGGACAGCCCCAAGAGAGCCAGTACTTC. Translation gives CASSHGQPQESQYF. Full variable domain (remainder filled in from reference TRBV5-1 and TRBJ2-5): KAGVTQTPRYLIKTRGQQVTLSCSPISGHRSVSWYQQTPGQGLQFLFEYFSETQRNKGNFPGRFSGRQFSNSRSEMNVSTLELGDSALYLCASSHGQPQESQYFGPGTRLLVL.

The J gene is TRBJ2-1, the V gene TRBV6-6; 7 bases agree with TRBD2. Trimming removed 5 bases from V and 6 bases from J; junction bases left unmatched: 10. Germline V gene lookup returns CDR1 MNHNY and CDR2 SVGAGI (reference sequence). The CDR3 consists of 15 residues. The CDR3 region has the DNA TGTGCCAGCAGTGCAACTGGGGGGGTATCCAATGAGCAGTTCTTC. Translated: CASSATGGVSNEQFF.

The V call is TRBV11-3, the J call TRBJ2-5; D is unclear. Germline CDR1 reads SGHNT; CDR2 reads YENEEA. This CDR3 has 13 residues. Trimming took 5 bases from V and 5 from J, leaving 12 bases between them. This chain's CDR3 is CASSRDSGETQYF. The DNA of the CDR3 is TGTGCCAGCAGCCGAGACTCCGGGGAGACCCAGTACTTC. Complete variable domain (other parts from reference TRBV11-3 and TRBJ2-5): EAGVVQSPRYKIIEKKQPVAFWCNPISGHNTLYWYLQNLGQGPELLIRYENEEAVDDSQLPKDRFSAERLKGVDSTLKIQPAELGDSAVYLCASSRDSGETQYFGPGTRLLVL.

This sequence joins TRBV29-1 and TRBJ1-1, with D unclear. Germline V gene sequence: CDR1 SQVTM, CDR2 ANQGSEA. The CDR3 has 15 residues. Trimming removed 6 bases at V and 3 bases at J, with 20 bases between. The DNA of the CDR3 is TGCAGCGTACTCCCCCCCTTTAACGGGGACACTGAAGCTTTCTTT. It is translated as CSVLPPFNGDTEAFF.

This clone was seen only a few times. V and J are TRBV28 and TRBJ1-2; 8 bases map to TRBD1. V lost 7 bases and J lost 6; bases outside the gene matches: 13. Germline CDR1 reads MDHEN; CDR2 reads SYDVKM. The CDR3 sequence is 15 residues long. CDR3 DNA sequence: TGTGCCAGCACCCTCCCCACCGGACAGGGCAATGGCTACACCTTC. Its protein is CASTLPTGQGNGYTF.

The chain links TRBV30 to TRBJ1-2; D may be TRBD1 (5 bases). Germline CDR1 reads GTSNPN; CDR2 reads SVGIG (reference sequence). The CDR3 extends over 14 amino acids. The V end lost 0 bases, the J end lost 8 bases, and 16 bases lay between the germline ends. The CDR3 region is CAWSVIQGFGGYTF. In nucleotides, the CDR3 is TGTGCCTGGAGTGTTATCCAGGGATTTGGGGGCTACACCTTC. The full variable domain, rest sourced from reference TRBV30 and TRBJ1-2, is SQTIHQWPATLVQPVGSPLSLECTVEGTSNPNLYWYRQAAGRGLQLLFYSVGIGQISSEVPQNLSASRPQDRQFILSSKKLLLSDSGFYLCAWSVIQGFGGYTFGSGTRLTVV.

The CDR3 spells CASISGLFSTDTQYF. The CDR3, as DNA: TGTGCCAGCATCTCGGGACTCTTTAGCACAGATACGCAGTATTTT. The genes are TRBV7-9 and TRBJ2-3, with D maybe TRBD2 (6 bases). V was clipped by 7 bases and J by 0 bases, with 14 bases between them. CDR3 length equals 15 residues. Germline loops: CDR1 SEHNR, CDR2 FQNEAQ (reference sequence).

The CDR3 reads CSGDRADGYTF. Written as DNA, the CDR3 is TGCAGCGGGGACAGGGCTGATGGCTACACCTTC. The V gene is TRBV20-1, the J gene TRBJ1-2; TRBD1 matches 9 bases. Germline values: CDR1 DFQATT, CDR2 SNEGSKA (reference sequence). The length of the CDR3 is 11 residues.

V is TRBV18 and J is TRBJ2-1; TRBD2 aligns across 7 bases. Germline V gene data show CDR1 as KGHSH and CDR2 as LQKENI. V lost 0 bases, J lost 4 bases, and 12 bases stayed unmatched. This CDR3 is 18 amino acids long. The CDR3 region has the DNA TGTGCCAGCTCACCACCGCTACTAGCGAGGGGTTTGTACAATGAGCAGTTCTTC. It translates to CASSPPLLARGLYNEQFF.

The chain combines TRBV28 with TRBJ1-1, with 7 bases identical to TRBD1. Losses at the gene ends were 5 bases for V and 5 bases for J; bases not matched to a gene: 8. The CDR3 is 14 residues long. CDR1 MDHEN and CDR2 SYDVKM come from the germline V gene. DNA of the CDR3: TGTGCCAGCAGTCCGAGACAGGGATGGACTGAAGCTTTCTTT. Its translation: CASSPRQGWTEAFF.

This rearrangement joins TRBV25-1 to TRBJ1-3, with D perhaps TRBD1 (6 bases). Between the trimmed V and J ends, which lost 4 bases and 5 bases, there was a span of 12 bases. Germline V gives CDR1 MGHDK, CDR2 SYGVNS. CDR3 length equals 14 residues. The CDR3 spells CASSGRDTRNTIYF. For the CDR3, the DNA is TGTGCCAGCAGTGGCCGGGACACGAGAAACACCATATATTTT.